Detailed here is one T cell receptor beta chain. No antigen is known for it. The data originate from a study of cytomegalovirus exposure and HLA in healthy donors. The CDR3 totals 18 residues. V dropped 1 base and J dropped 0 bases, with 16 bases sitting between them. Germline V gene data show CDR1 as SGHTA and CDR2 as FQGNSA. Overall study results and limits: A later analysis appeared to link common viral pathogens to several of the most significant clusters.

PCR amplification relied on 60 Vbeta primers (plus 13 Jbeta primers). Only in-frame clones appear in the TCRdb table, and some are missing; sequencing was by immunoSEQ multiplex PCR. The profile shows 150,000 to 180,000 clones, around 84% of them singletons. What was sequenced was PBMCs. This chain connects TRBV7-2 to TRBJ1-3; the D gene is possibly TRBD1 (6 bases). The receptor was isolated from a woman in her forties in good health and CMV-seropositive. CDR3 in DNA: TGTGCCAGCAGCTTAGGCAGGGGACGCCGACACTCTGGAAACACCATATATTTT. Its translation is CASSLGRGRRHSGNTIYF.